This T cell receptor (beta chain) stems from a study of cytomegalovirus exposure and HLA in healthy donors. The germline V gene has CDR1 SGDLS and CDR2 YYNGEE. CDR3 length: 15 amino acids. V trimming: 4 bases; J trimming: 0 bases; junction bases outside the gene matches: 4. It was with 60 Vbeta and 13 Jbeta primers that the PCR ran. This table comes from immunoSEQ multiplex PCR, and its TCRdb copy is limited to in-frame clones, with some not included. The profile shows 60,000 to 70,000 clones, about 80% of them singletons. This clone turned up a few times. The chain has TRBV9 and TRBJ2-1, with TRBD1 matching 7 bases. Source material: PBMCs. The source of this sequence is a man younger than 30 in good health and CMV-seropositive. The CDR3 nucleotides are TGTGCCAGCAGCCAACAGGGGAACTCCTACAATGAGCAGTTCTTC. Amino acid sequence: CASSQQGNSYNEQFF.